Detailed here is one TCR beta chain. It lacks a known antigen. Per-base qualities were not stored, and no clone one base away is much larger. The data originate from a study of regulatory and conventional T cells in RAG deficiency (dated by TCRdb to 2016 to 2017). Regarding the study in general: Autoimmunity is frequently linked to hypomorphic RAG mutations in combined immunodeficiency or atypical SCID. High-throughput TCR beta sequencing was used to compare the diversity and composition of the Treg, conventional CD4+ and CD8+ T cell repertoires of RAG-deficient patients with those of healthy controls.

Libraries were made using the immunoSEQ multiplex PCR assay. Rearranged TCR beta chain products were amplified from the genomic DNA of sorted T-cell subsets and were then sequenced. Concerning the study's data processing: Shannon entropy and Simpson indices were used to quantify the repertoire diversity of productive TCR beta rearrangements. To assess clonal expansion, the frequencies of the 100 most abundant productive TCR beta clonotypes were added up as a share of total reads. The TRB repertoires were scored with a self-reactivity index built on which amino acids appear at CDR3beta positions 6 and 7. Two-way ANOVA was used for repertoire analyses, and Student t or Mann-Whitney tests were used for flow cytometric analyses. This is the immuneACCESS table as TCRdb keeps it, with only in-frame sequences that have V and J called. A part of the clones is gone; compared with another copy, unresolved V genes explain less than half, and the rest is unexplained. Clone size and V and J calls were adopted from that table, with D and trimming inferred from the DNA. Recorded for this sample are 650 to 750 clones; approximately 41% of them occurred a single time. Of the sample, approximately 37% falls within the top ten clones.

General findings and caveats noted by the study authors: All patient T-cell subsets had shorter CDR3 lengths; Omenn syndrome patients showed >75% Treg-Tconv repertoire overlap at nucleotide and amino acid level. Rather than being bona fide Treg cells, the sorted CD25-high CD127-low cells in Omenn syndrome patients may represent peripherally activated cells. Unique TCR beta sequences from Treg cells were roughly 99-fold fewer in Omenn syndrome and CID/AS patients than controls, versus around 9.1-fold for other subsets. Some T-cell subset analyses were not performed for some subjects. Markedly lower Shannon entropy and higher Simpson indices were observed in RAG-deficient patients than in control T-cell subpopulations.

Before genomic DNA extraction, conventional CD4+ T cells were isolated from blood as CD25-low CD127-high cells. Eight patients with RAG deficiency were studied: one with SCID, two with Omenn syndrome and five with combined immunodeficiency or atypical SCID. CDR1 MNHEY and CDR2 SMNVEV are derived from the germline V gene (reference sequence). V is pruned by 6 bases and J by 3 bases, leaving 8 bases of the junction without a gene match. The CDR3 has 15 amino acids, counting the end cysteine and phenylalanine. Just CDR3 DNA is preserved here, 45 bases in frame from base 1. The chain was built from TRBV27 and TRBJ1-2; TRBD1 matches 9 bases in the middle. The sequenced material came from CD4+ effector T cells sorted from blood. The source of this sequence is a human donor with RAG deficiency presenting as severe combined immunodeficiency. The CDR3 protein: CASSVRTGGDYGYTF. The DNA is as follows: TGTGCCAGCAGCGTGCGAACAGGGGGCGACTATGGCTACACCTTC.